This entry is about one T cell receptor (beta chain). What it binds is not known. Repertoires were generated with immunoSEQ multiplex PCR, while TCRdb's copy carries only in-frame clones and drops some. The sample holds fewer than 20,000 clones, roughly nine tenths seen once. This entry belongs to a study of chemoradiotherapy in HPV16-positive cancers. Across the study: Candidate HPV-specific T-cell clones and common TCR motifs came from functional assays in a couple of HPV16-positive patients. Overall study findings and caveats: Candidate HPV-specific clones and E7-related TCR motifs grew in tumor during treatment.

The V end lost 0 bases, the J end lost 10 bases, and 14 bases lay between the germline ends. The length of the CDR3 is 14 residues. Per the germline V gene, CDR1 is SGHRS and CDR2 is YFSETQ. The chain recombines TRBV5-1 with TRBJ2-1; D might be TRBD2 (6 bases). The TCR originated in a human donor with HPV-associated anogenital cancer. Material: blood, obtained from a patient who underwent chemoradiotherapy. In nucleotides, the CDR3 is TGCGCCAGCAGCTTGGATGGAGGGAGTATCGAGCAGTTCTTC. Its translation: CASSLDGGSIEQFF. Supplemented by reference TRBV5-1 and TRBJ2-1, the full variable domain reads KAGVTQTPRYLIKTRGQQVTLSCSPISGHRSVSWYQQTPGQGLQFLFEYFSETQRNKGNFPGRFSGRQFSNSRSEMNVSTLELGDSALYLCASSLDGGSIEQFFGPGTRLTVL.